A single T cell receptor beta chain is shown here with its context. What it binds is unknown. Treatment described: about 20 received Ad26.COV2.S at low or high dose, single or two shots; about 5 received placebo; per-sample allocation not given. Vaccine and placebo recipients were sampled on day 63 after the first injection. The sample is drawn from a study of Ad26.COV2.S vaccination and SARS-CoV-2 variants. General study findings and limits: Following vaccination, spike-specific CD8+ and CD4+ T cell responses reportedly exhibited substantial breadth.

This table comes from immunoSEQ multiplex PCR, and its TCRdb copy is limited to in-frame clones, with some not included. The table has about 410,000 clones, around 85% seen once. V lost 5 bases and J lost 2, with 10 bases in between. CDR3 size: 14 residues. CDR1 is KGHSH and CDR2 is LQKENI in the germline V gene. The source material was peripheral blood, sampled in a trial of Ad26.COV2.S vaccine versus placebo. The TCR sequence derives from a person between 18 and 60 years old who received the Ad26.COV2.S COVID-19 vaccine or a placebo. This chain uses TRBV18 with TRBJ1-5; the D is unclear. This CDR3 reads CASSEGRGNQPQHF. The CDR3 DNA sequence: TGTGCCAGCTCAGAGGGTCGGGGCAATCAGCCCCAGCATTTT.